The 5 T cell receptor beta chains listed next were all sequenced from one sample in a study of vaccination and CD4 T cells after COVID-19. The treatment denotes: approximately nine-day PBMC culture with coronavirus spike peptide pools or control peptides (ViraFEST assay). CD4+ T cells of the unexposed donor were collected before the COVID-19 pandemic (2011-2018). These receptors' targets are unknown. Sequence data for DNA of cultured CD4+ T cells were generated by the Oncomine TCR Beta short-read assay. TCRdb re-called the PCR reads through MiXCR, storing one row per CDR3 protein. Of 4,500 to 6,000 distinct CDR3 sequences listed, 42% are singletons. Sequences were obtained from CD4+ T cells from blood, cultured in vitro. These receptors came from a human donor in good health.

The chain couples TRBV12-3 or TRBV12-4 to TRBJ2-3; 7 bases are a match to TRBD2. There are 17 residues in the CDR3. The junction had 14 bases not matched to a gene; V was cut back by 2 bases and J by 6 bases. CDR3 sequence: CASSLKGSGSTSDTQYF. The CDR3 nucleotides are TGTGCCAGCAGTTTAAAGGGTAGCGGGTCCACTTCGGATACGCAGTATTTT.

The chain joins TRBV7-9 to TRBJ1-5, with unresolved D. Germline loops: CDR1 SEHNR, CDR2 FQNEAQ (reference sequence). V shed 5 bases and J shed 7 bases, with 9 bases lying between them. The CDR3 consists of 12 residues. CDR3 sequence: CASSPAGQPQHF. CDR3 DNA: TGTGCCAGCAGCCCCGCGGGACAGCCCCAGCATTTT.

The CDR3 here is CASGSSGGAYEQYF. The DNA of the CDR3 is TGTGCTAGTGGCAGTAGCGGGGGAGCCTACGAGCAGTACTTC. The V call is TRBV12-5, the J call TRBJ2-7; 9 bases agree with TRBD2. Per germline, CDR1 LGHNT and CDR2 FRNRAP. The ends lost 6 bases at V and 2 bases at J; junction bases unmatched: 5. The CDR3 consists of 14 residues.

The rearrangement uses TRBV6-1 and TRBJ2-2; no clear D. Trimming pared 5 bases from V and 0 bases from J, leaving 7 bases between. In germline, CDR1 is MNHNS, CDR2 SASEGT. The CDR3 extends over 14 amino acids. The CDR3 protein is CASSPTPNTGELFF. The CDR3 DNA follows: TGTGCCAGCAGTCCAACGCCGAACACCGGGGAGCTGTTTTTT.

The V and J genes are TRBV11-2 and TRBJ2-2; D is possibly TRBD1 (5 bases). The V and J ends lost 8 bases and 0 bases respectively, with 13 bases between them. The CDR3 contains 15 residues. Germline lookup yields CDR1 SGHAT and CDR2 FQNNGV. The CDR3 nucleotides are TGTGCCAGCTTAAGGGGTCTCGCGAACACCGGGGAGCTGTTTTTT. Residues: CASLRGLANTGELFF.